This T cell receptor (beta chain) was sequenced in a study of cytomegalovirus exposure and HLA in healthy donors. The V gene's germline CDR1 is LGHNA and CDR2 YSLEER. V shed 3 bases, J shed 2 bases, and the junction held 4 bases outside the gene matches. This CDR3 contains 16 residues. Details on this clone: The antigen is undetermined.

PCR used 60 Vbeta primers and 13 Jbeta primers. Repertoires were generated with immunoSEQ multiplex PCR, while TCRdb's copy carries only in-frame clones and drops some. Among approximately 190,000 clones listed, roughly 80% were seen once. Study observations and caveats: Later analysis demonstrated an association between a missense DCLRE1C variant and TCR beta V- and J-gene trimming.

Sequenced sample: PBMCs. The TCR was taken from a man between 40 and 49 years old in good health and CMV-seropositive. The chain uses TRBV4-3 and TRBJ2-3; 11 bases fit TRBD2. The CDR3 sequence: CASSQELAGDTDTQYF. DNA for the CDR3: TGCGCCAGCAGCCAGGAACTAGCGGGAGACACAGATACGCAGTATTTT.